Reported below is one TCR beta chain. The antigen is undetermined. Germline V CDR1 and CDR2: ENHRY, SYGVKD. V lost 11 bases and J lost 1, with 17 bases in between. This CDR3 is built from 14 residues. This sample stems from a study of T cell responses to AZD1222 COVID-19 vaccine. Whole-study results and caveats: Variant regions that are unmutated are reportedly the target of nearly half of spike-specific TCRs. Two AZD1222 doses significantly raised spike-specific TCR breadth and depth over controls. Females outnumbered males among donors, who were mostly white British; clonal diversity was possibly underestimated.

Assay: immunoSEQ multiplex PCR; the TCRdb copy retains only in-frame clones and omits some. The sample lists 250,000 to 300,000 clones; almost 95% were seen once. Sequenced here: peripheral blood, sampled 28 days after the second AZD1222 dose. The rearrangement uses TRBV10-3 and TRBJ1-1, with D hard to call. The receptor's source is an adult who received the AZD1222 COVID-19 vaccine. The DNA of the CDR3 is TGTGCCTCCTCCCCCGACACCACGAACACTGAAGCTTTCTTT. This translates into CASSPDTTNTEAFF.